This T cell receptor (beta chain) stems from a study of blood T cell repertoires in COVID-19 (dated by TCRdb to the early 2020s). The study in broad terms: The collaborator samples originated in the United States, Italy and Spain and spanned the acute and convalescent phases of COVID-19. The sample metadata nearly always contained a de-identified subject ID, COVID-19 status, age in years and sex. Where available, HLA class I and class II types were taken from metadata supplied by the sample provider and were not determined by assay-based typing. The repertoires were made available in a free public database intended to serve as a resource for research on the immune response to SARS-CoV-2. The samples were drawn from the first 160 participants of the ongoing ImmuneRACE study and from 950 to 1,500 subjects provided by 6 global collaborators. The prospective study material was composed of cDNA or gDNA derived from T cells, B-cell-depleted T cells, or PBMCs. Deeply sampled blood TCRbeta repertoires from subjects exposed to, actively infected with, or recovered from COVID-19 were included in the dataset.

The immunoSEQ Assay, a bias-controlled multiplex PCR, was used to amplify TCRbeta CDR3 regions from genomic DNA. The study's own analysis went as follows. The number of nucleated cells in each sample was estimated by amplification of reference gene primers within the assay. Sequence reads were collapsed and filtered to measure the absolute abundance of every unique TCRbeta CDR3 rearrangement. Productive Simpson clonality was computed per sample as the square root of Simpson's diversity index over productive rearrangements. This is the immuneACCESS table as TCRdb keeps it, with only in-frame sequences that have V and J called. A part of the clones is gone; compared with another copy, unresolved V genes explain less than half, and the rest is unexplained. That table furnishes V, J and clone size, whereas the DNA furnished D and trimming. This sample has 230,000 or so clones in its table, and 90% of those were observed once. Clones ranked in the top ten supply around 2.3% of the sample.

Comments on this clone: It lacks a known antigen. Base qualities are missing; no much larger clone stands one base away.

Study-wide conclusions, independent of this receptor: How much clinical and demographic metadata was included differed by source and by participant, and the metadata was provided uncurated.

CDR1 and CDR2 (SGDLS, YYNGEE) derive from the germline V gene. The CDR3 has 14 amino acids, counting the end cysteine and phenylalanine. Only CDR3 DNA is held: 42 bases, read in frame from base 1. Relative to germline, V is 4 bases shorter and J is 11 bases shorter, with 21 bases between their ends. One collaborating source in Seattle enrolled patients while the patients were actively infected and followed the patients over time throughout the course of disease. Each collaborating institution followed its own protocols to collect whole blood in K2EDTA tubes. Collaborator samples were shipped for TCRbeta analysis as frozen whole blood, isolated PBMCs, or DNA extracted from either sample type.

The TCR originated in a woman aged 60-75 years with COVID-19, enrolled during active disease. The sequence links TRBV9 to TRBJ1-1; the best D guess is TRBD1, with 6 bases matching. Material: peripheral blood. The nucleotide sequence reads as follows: TGTGCCAGCAGCCCGGAGATGAACAGGGTGTCGGCTTTCTTT. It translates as CASSPEMNRVSAFF.